The clone carrying this T cell receptor (beta chain) was detected a few times. The antigen remains unidentified. The source of the sample is a study of T cells in Graves' hyperthyroidism and ophthalmopathy. Amplified TCR beta CDR3 regions derived from RNA transcripts. The HTBI set primed first-round TCR CDR3 RT-PCR. TCRdb processed the multiplex PCR reads anew with MiXCR; each CDR3 protein has one entry. The repertoire includes more than 350,000 distinct CDR3 sequences, around 14% of them detected once, and less than 35% sits in the top ten. CDR1 SEHNR and CDR2 FQNEAQ come from the germline V gene (reference sequence). V gave up 5 bases and J gave up 7 bases; unmatched junction bases: 10. This CDR3 is built from 14 residues. Study-level points and caveats: Most thyroid clonotypes expanded above 0.001 were also detected in blood.

Hyperthyroidism patients were newly diagnosed, had disease duration under 2 months, and were aged 18 to 65 years. The sequenced sample was blood. The TCR sequence derives from a woman in her thirties with Graves' hyperthyroidism. The genes are TRBV7-9 and TRBJ2-7; 8 bases agree with TRBD2. The CDR3 region is CASSNSGTCGEQYF. The CDR3 DNA reads as TGTGCCAGCAGCAATAGCGGGACTTGTGGGGAGCAGTACTTC.